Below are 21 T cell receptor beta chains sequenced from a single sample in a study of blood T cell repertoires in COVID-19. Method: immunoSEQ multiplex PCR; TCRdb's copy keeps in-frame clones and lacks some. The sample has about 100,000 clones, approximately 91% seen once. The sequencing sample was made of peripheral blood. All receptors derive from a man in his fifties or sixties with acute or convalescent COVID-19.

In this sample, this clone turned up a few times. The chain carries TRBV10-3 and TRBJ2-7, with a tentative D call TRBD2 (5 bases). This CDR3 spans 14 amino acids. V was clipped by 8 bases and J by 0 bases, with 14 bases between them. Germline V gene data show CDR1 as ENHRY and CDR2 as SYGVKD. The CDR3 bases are TGTGCCATCTCCCCGGGGTTAGTCTCCTACGAGCAGTACTTC. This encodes CAISPGLVSYEQYF.

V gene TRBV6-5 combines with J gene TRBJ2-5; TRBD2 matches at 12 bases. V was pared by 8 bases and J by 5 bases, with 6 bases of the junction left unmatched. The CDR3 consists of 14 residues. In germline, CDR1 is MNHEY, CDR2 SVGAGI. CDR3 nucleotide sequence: TGTGCCAGCCGCGGGACTAGCGGGCCGGAGACCCAGTACTTC. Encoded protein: CASRGTSGPETQYF.

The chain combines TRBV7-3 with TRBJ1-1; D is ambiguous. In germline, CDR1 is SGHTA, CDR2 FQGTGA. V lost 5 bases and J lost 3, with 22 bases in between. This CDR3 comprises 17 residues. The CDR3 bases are TGTGCCAGCAGCCTCCACCCGCGGGCCCTTCCGGACACTGAAGCTTTCTTT. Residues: CASSLHPRALPDTEAFF.

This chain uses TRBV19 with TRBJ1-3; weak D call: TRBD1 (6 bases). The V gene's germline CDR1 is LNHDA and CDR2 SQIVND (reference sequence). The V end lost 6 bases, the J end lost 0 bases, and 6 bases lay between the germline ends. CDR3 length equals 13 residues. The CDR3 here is CASRDSSGNTIYF. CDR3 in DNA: TGTGCCAGTAGGGACAGCTCTGGAAACACCATATATTTT. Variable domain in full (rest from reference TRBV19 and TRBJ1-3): DGGITQSPKYLFRKEGQNVTLSCEQNLNHDAMYWYRQDPGQGLRLIYYSQIVNDFQKGDIAEGYSVSREKKESFPLTVTSAQKNPTAFYLCASRDSSGNTIYFGEGSWLTVV.

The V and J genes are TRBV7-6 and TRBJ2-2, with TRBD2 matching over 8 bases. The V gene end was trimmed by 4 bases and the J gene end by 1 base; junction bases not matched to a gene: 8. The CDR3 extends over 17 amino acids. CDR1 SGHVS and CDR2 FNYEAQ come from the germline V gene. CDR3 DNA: TGTGCCAGCAGCTCTGAATTGACTAGCGTGAACACCGGGGAGCTGTTTTTT. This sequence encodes CASSSELTSVNTGELFF.

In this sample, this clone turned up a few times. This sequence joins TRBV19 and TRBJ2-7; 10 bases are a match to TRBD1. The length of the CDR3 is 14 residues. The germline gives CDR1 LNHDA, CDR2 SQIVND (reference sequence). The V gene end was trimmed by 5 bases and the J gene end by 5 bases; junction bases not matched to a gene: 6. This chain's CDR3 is CASSSGQGRDEQYF. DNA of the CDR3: TGTGCCAGTAGTTCGGGACAGGGGAGGGACGAGCAGTACTTC.

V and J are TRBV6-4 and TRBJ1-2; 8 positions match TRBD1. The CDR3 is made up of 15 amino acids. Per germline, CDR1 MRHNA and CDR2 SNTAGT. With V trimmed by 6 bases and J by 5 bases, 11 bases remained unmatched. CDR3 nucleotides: TGTGCCAGCAGCGACGGGACAGGAGCCTCATATGGCTACACCTTC. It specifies CASSDGTGASYGYTF.

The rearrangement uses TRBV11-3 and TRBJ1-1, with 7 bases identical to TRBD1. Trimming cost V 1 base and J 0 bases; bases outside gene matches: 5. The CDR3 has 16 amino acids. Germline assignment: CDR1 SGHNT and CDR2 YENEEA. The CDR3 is CASSLAGGLMNTEAFF. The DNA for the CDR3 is TGTGCCAGCAGCTTAGCAGGGGGTTTAATGAACACTGAAGCTTTCTTT.

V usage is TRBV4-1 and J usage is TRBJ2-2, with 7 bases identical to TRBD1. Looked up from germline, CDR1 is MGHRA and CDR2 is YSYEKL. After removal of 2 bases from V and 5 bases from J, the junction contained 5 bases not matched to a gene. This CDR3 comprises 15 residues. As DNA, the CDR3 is TGCGCCAGCAGCCAAAAACCCAGGGGGACCGGGGAGCTGTTTTTT. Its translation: CASSQKPRGTGELFF.

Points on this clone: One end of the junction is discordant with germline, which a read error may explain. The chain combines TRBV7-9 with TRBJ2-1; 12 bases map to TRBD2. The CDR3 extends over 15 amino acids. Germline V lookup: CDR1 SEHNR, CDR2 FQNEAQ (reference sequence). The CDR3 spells CASSLAGGNYNEQFF. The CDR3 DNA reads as TGTGCCAGCAGCCTAGCGGGAGGGAACTACAATGAGCAGTTCTTC.

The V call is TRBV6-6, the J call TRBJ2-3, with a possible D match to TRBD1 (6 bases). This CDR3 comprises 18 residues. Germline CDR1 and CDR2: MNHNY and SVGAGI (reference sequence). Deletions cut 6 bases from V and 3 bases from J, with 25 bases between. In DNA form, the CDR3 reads TGTGCCAGCAGGCGAAGGGGATCCGGAATTAGGGGGACAGATACGCAGTATTTT. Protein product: CASRRRGSGIRGTDTQYF.

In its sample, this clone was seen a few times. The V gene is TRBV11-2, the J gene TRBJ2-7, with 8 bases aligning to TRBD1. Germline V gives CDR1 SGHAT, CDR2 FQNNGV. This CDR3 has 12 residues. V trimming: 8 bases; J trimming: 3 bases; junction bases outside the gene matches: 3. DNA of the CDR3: TGTGCCAGCGCCAGGGGGCTCTACGAGCAGTACTTC. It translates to CASARGLYEQYF.

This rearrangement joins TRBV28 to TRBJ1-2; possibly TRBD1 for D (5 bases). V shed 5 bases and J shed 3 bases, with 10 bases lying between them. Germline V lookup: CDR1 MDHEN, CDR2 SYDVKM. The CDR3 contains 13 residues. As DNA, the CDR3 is TGTGCCAGCAGTGGGGGGGACCACTATGGCTACACCTTC. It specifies CASSGGDHYGYTF.

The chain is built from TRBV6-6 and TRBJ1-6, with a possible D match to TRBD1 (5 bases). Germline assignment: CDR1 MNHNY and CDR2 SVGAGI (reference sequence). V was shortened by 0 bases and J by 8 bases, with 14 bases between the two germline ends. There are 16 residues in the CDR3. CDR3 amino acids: CASSYSAARVDSPLHF. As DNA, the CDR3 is TGTGCCAGCAGTTACTCGGCGGCCAGGGTTGATTCACCCCTCCACTTT.

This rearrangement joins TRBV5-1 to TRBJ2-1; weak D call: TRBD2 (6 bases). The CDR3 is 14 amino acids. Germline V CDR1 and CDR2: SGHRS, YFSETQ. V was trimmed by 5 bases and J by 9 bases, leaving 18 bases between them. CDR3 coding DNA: TGCGCCAGCAGGGCCCAGGAGGGCCGAAGTGAGCAGTTCTTC. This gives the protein CASRAQEGRSEQFF.

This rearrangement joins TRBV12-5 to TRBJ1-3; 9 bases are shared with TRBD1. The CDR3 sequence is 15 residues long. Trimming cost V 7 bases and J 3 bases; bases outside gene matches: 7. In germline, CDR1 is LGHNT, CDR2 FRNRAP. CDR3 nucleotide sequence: TGTGCTAGTGCCCCCGGGACAGGGAGTGGAAACACCATATATTTT. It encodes CASAPGTGSGNTIYF.

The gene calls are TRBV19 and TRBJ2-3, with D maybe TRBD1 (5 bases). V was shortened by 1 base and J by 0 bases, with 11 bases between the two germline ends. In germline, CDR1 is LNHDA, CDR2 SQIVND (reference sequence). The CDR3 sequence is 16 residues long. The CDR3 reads CASSIGGQRSTDTQYF. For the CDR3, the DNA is TGTGCCAGTAGTATAGGGGGCCAGAGAAGCACAGATACGCAGTATTTT. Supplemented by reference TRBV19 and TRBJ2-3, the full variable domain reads DGGITQSPKYLFRKEGQNVTLSCEQNLNHDAMYWYRQDPGQGLRLIYYSQIVNDFQKGDIAEGYSVSREKKESFPLTVTSAQKNPTAFYLCASSIGGQRSTDTQYFGPGTRLTVL.

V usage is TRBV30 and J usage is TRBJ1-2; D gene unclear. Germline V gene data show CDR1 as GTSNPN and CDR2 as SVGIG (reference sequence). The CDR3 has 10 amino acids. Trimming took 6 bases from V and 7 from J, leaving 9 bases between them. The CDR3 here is CACQLIGYTF. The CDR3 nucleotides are TGTGCCTGCCAGTTGATTGGCTACACCTTC. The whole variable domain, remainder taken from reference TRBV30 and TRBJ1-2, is SQTIHQWPATLVQPVGSPLSLECTVEGTSNPNLYWYRQAAGRGLQLLFYSVGIGQISSEVPQNLSASRPQDRQFILSSKKLLLSDSGFYLCACQLIGYTFGSGTRLTVV.

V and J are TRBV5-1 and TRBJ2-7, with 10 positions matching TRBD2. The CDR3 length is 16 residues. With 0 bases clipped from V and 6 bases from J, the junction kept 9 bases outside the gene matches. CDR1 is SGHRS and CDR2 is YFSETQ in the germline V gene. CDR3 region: CASSLDGLAGVGEQYV. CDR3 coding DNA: TGCGCCAGCAGCTTGGACGGTCTAGCGGGAGTCGGCGAGCAGTACGTC.

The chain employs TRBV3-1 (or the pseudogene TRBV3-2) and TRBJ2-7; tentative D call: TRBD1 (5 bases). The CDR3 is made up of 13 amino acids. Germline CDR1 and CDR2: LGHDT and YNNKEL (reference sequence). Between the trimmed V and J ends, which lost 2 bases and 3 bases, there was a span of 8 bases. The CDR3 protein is CASSQRGHYEQYF. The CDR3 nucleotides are TGTGCCAGCAGCCAAAGGGGCCACTACGAGCAGTACTTC.

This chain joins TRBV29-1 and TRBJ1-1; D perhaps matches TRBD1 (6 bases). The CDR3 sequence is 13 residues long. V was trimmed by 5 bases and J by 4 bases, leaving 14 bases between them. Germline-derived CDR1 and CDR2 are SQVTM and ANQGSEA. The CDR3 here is CSVPGGAGTEAFF. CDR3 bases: TGCAGCGTTCCGGGGGGGGCGGGCACTGAAGCTTTCTTT.